One sample yielded the 18 T cell receptor beta chains listed below, sequenced in a study of blood T cell dynamics during melanoma immunotherapy. The protocol was immunoSEQ multiplex PCR, while the TCRdb copy is restricted to in-frame clones and leaves out a portion. The table records tens of thousands of clones, roughly 89% of them present only once. Specified time point: pre-treatment baseline. The specimen comprised blood, sampled from a patient treated with checkpoint blockade. Receptors were obtained from a human donor with melanoma.

The J gene is TRBJ2-7, the V gene TRBV11-2; TRBD2 agrees at 8 bases. The germline V gene has CDR1 SGHAT and CDR2 FQNNGV. The V gene end was trimmed by 0 bases and the J gene end by 2 bases; junction bases not matched to a gene: 3. This CDR3 is built from 15 residues. CDR3 DNA: TGTGCCAGCAGCTTAGATCCAGCGGGGGCCTACGAGCAGTACTTC. Translating gives CASSLDPAGAYEQYF.

This chain uses TRBV29-1 with TRBJ1-2, with unresolved D. Germline V gene data show CDR1 as SQVTM and CDR2 as ANQGSEA. Trimming left V 6 bases short and J 8 bases short, with 13 bases between. This CDR3 spans 11 amino acids. The CDR3 loop is CSVPGPGGYTF. CDR3 bases: TGCAGCGTCCCTGGGCCCGGCGGCTACACCTTC.

The chain is built from TRBV6-1 and TRBJ2-3, with D hard to call. The germline CDR1 and CDR2 sequences are MNHNS and SASEGT. V was cut by 0 bases and J by 0 bases, with 10 bases left in between. This CDR3 has 16 amino acids. CDR3 in DNA: TGTGCCAGCAGTGAAGCGGAGTTTACTAGCACAGATACGCAGTATTTT. Protein sequence: CASSEAEFTSTDTQYF.

J is TRBJ1-1 and V is TRBV19; maybe TRBD1 (5 bases). V shed 6 bases and J shed 2 bases, with 13 bases lying between them. The CDR3 contains 14 residues. CDR1 and CDR2 (germline): LNHDA, SQIVND (reference sequence). The CDR3 region is CASRGGDRNTEAFF. The CDR3 DNA reads as TGTGCCAGTAGAGGTGGTGACAGAAACACTGAAGCTTTCTTT.

The chain carries TRBV28 and TRBJ1-1, with TRBD1 identical over 10 bases. CDR1 and CDR2 (germline): MDHEN, SYDVKM. There are 13 residues in the CDR3. V was clipped by 8 bases and J by 5 bases; unmatched bases: 5. The CDR3 DNA reads as TGTGCCAGCCGGACAGGGGGGGAGACTGAAGCTTTCTTT. Translating gives CASRTGGETEAFF.

The V gene is TRBV9, the J gene TRBJ2-5, with 7 bases identical to TRBD1. V lost 0 bases to trimming and J lost 5 bases; unmatched junction nucleotides: 10. The CDR3 has 16 amino acids. CDR1 is SGDLS and CDR2 is YYNGEE in the germline V gene. CDR3 residues: CASSVVGAKGAETQYF. CDR3 DNA sequence: TGTGCCAGCAGCGTAGTGGGGGCGAAGGGGGCGGAGACCCAGTACTTC.

The V and J genes are TRBV28 and TRBJ2-1; 8 bases line up with TRBD2. V lost 6 bases, J lost 4 bases, and 11 bases stayed unmatched. Germline-derived CDR1 and CDR2 are MDHEN and SYDVKM. The CDR3 sequence is 16 residues long. CDR3 amino acids: CASSPIAGLGYNEQFF. CDR3 sequence (DNA): TGTGCCAGCAGCCCAATAGCGGGGCTGGGGTACAATGAGCAGTTCTTC. The full variable domain, in which reference TRBV28 and TRBJ2-1 provide the parts outside the CDR3, is DVKVTQSSRYLVKRTGEKVFLECVQDMDHENMFWYRQDPGLGLRLIYFSYDVKMKEKGDIPEGYSVSREKKERFSLILESASTNQTSMYLCASSPIAGLGYNEQFFGPGTRLTVL.

V is TRBV19 and J is TRBJ2-1, with 7 positions matching TRBD2. CDR1 is LNHDA and CDR2 is SQIVND in the germline V gene (reference sequence). V shed 1 base, J shed 9 bases, and the junction held 9 bases outside the gene matches. This CDR3 region has 15 residues. In DNA, the CDR3 is TGTGCCAGTAGTATAGGCGGGAGCGTACAGAGTGAGCAGTTCTTC. It encodes CASSIGGSVQSEQFF.

J is TRBJ1-2 and V is TRBV6-5, with D uncertain. V was shortened by 2 bases and J by 7 bases, with 14 bases between the two germline ends. The CDR3 consists of 14 residues. CDR1 is MNHEY and CDR2 is SVGAGI in the germline V gene. CDR3 loop: CASSYLKGLRGYTF. CDR3 DNA sequence: TGTGCCAGCAGTTACCTTAAGGGTCTACGTGGCTACACCTTC.

The rearrangement uses TRBV2 and TRBJ2-7; 7 nucleotides match TRBD2. V shed 8 bases and J 1 base; nucleotides not matched to a gene: 11. Looked up from germline, CDR1 is SNHLY and CDR2 is FYNNEI. The CDR3 totals 15 residues. The CDR3 DNA follows: TGTGCCAGCGGTAGAGCTAGCGGTGTATCCTACGAGCAGTACTTC. This gives the protein CASGRASGVSYEQYF.

The chain recombines TRBV5-1 with TRBJ2-1; 10 bases agree with TRBD2. V gave up 2 bases and J gave up 0 bases; unmatched junction bases: 5. Per the germline V gene, CDR1 is SGHRS and CDR2 is YFSETQ. This CDR3 is built from 17 residues. In nucleotides, the CDR3 is TGCGCCAGCAGCTTAAAACTAGCGGGGAGCTCCTACAATGAGCAGTTCTTC. Protein product: CASSLKLAGSSYNEQFF. Filled out from reference TRBV5-1 and TRBJ2-1, the complete variable domain reads KAGVTQTPRYLIKTRGQQVTLSCSPISGHRSVSWYQQTPGQGLQFLFEYFSETQRNKGNFPGRFSGRQFSNSRSEMNVSTLELGDSALYLCASSLKLAGSSYNEQFFGPGTRLTVL.

V and J are TRBV7-9 and TRBJ2-7; D not certain. V was shortened by 5 bases and J by 3 bases, with 14 bases between the two germline ends. The germline V gene has CDR1 SEHNR and CDR2 FQNEAQ (reference sequence). The CDR3 consists of 14 residues. The CDR3 region is CASSPRGNSYEQYF. CDR3 sequence (DNA): TGTGCCAGCAGCCCCCGCGGTAACAGCTACGAGCAGTACTTC.

The genes are TRBV7-3 and TRBJ2-5; D gene ambiguous. Germline V gene data show CDR1 as SGHTA and CDR2 as FQGTGA. V lost 1 base, J lost 5 bases, and 8 bases lay in between. This CDR3 has 13 residues. CDR3 DNA sequence: TGTGCCAGCAGCTTAAGTAGTTTGGAGACCCAGTACTTC. It is translated as CASSLSSLETQYF.

The J gene is TRBJ1-1, the V gene TRBV2; TRBD1 matches 7 bases. The CDR3 spans 13 residues. Germline values: CDR1 SNHLY, CDR2 FYNNEI. Losses at the gene ends were 10 bases for V and 5 bases for J; bases not matched to a gene: 10. As DNA, the CDR3 is TGTGCCACAGAGAGAGGGGGCCTGACTGAAGCTTTCTTT. This encodes CATERGGLTEAFF. The complete variable domain, with remaining parts taken from reference TRBV2 and TRBJ1-1, reads EPEVTQTPSHQVTQMGQEVILRCVPISNHLYFYWYRQILGQKVEFLVSFYNNEISEKSEIFDDQFSVERPDGSNFTLKIRSTKLEDSAMYFCATERGGLTEAFFGQGTRLTVV.

The chain combines TRBV5-1 with TRBJ2-2, with D tentatively TRBD1 (7 bases). The CDR3 extends over 15 amino acids. Between the trimmed V and J ends, which lost 1 base and 3 bases, there was a span of 10 bases. The V gene's germline CDR1 is SGHRS and CDR2 YFSETQ. The CDR3 bases are TGCGCCAGCAGCTTGCGCAGGGGGGACACCGGGGAGCTGTTTTTT. Its translation is CASSLRRGDTGELFF.

This clone showed up just once. A read error may account for a junction end that differs from germline. The rearrangement links TRBV19 to TRBJ1-5; no reliable D call. Germline CDR1 and CDR2: LNHDA and SQIVND (reference sequence). There are 12 residues in the CDR3. This chain's CDR3 is CATSIINQPQHF. DNA of the CDR3: TGTGCCACTAGTATAATTAATCAGCCCCAGCATTTT. Together with reference TRBV19 and TRBJ1-5, the CDR3 gives the full variable domain: DGGITQSPKYLFRKEGQNVTLSCEQNLNHDAMYWYRQDPGQGLRLIYYSQIVNDFQKGDIAEGYSVSREKKESFPLTVTSAQKNPTAFYLCATSIINQPQHFGDGTRLSIL.

This chain joins TRBV6-6 and TRBJ2-1; D unresolved. Germline V gene sequence: CDR1 MNHNY, CDR2 SVGAGI (reference sequence). The CDR3 totals 13 residues. The V and J ends lost 7 bases and 0 bases respectively, with 7 bases between them. CDR3 DNA sequence: TGTGCCAGCATCCCGAGCTCCTACAATGAGCAGTTCTTC. As protein: CASIPSSYNEQFF.

The V call is TRBV30, the J call TRBJ2-2; D gene ambiguous. Germline V gene sequence: CDR1 GTSNPN, CDR2 SVGIG (reference sequence). The CDR3 consists of 13 residues. V lost 3 bases to trimming and J lost 1 base, with 6 bases between them. The CDR3: CAWRPRNTGELFF. In nucleotides, the CDR3 is TGTGCCTGGAGGCCTAGGAACACCGGGGAGCTGTTTTTT.